This T cell receptor (beta chain) originates from a study of human T cells and chemical hapten exposure. Source study methods: Samples held a median of roughly 100,000 TCRs, range 23,224–690,600. Using its own MiXCR run on the RACE reads, TCRdb lists one record per CDR3 protein. TCRdb's processing, not the study's, gives the V and J calls here. The table lists about 200,000 distinct CDR3 sequences, about 25% of them singletons, with under 2.5% in the top ten. This CDR3 region has 13 residues. Trimming shortened V by 6 bases and J by 7 bases, and 13 bases separated the two germline ends. Per the germline V gene, CDR1 is ENHRY and CDR2 is SYGVKD. Ten or more counts support this clonotype. Time point described: patch test 3, about 24 weeks after DPC sensitization. Sample treatment: therapeutic diphenylcyclopropenone sensitization with weekly scalp DPC.

Sequenced here: whole blood, sampled in connection with sensitization to the hapten diphenylcyclopropenone (DPC). The rearrangement joins TRBV10-3 to TRBJ2-1; weak D call: TRBD2 (6 bases). This receptor was taken from a woman aged 40 to 50 with alopecia areata. Some clones in this sample may be carry-over from other donors' samples. CDR3 nucleotides: TGTGCCATCAGGGCGTTGGGGGGAAATGAGCAGTTCTTC. It specifies CAIRALGGNEQFF.